These 27 T cell receptor beta chains share one sample of origin, sequenced in a study of blood T cell repertoires in COVID-19. Data came from immunoSEQ multiplex PCR; TCRdb stores just in-frame clones and leaves some out. The table records about 39,000 clones, approximately 85% of them present only once. Sequences were obtained from peripheral blood. Receptor source: a man between 60 and 70 years old with acute or convalescent COVID-19.

V gene TRBV19 combines with J gene TRBJ1-2, with TRBD1 matching 7 bases. Per germline, CDR1 LNHDA and CDR2 SQIVND (reference sequence). This CDR3 region has 13 residues. V shed 5 bases and J 4 bases; nucleotides not matched to a gene: 4. The CDR3: CASSLTGPYGYTF. CDR3 bases: TGTGCCAGTAGTCTGACAGGGCCCTATGGCTACACCTTC.

The V and J genes are TRBV4-2 and TRBJ1-6; D is unclear. The CDR3 is made up of 17 amino acids. The germline V gene encodes CDR1 LGHNA and CDR2 YNFKEQ. V was shortened by 4 bases and J by 0 bases, with 13 bases between the two germline ends. The CDR3 region has the DNA TGTGCCAGCAGCCCCCCGTCGGGGAGCTCCTATAATTCACCCCTCCACTTT. It encodes CASSPPSGSSYNSPLHF.

The chain employs TRBV5-1 and TRBJ2-1, with 7 bases aligning to TRBD1. V dropped 2 bases and J dropped 5; count of bases not matched to a gene: 4. The CDR3 covers 14 residues. CDR1 and CDR2 (germline): SGHRS, YFSETQ. CDR3 residues: CASSFGQANNEQFF. The CDR3 DNA is TGCGCCAGCAGCTTCGGACAGGCCAACAATGAGCAGTTCTTC.

V is TRBV10-3 and J is TRBJ2-2; TRBD1 is a possible D gene (5 bases). Trimming removed 6 bases at V and 0 bases at J, with 20 bases between. The germline gives CDR1 ENHRY, CDR2 SYGVKD. The CDR3 is made up of 18 amino acids. The DNA of the CDR3 is TGTGCCATCAGAAGGGCTGGGGCCGGAACTTCGAACACCGGGGAGCTGTTTTTT. Encoded protein: CAIRRAGAGTSNTGELFF.

J is TRBJ2-3 and V is TRBV3-1 (or the pseudogene TRBV3-2); 9 nucleotides line up with TRBD1. The J segment lost 2 bases and the V segment lost 6 bases, leaving 9 bases of the junction unmatched. Looked up from germline, CDR1 is LGHDT and CDR2 is YNNKEL (reference sequence). The CDR3 consists of 16 residues. CDR3 residues: CASRRTGTGLTDTQYF. CDR3 sequence (DNA): TGTGCCAGCAGGAGGACCGGGACAGGGCTCACAGATACGCAGTATTTT.

The rearrangement links TRBV15 to TRBJ1-6; D gene ambiguous. The ends were cut back, 3 bases at V and 7 bases at J, with 7 bases in the middle. The CDR3 contains 13 residues. Germline V gene data show CDR1 as LNHNV and CDR2 as YYDKDF (reference sequence). CDR3 protein: CATSRAGNSPLHF. CDR3 DNA sequence: TGTGCCACCAGCAGGGCCGGGAATTCACCCCTCCACTTT.

This clone was counted a few times. This rearrangement joins TRBV30 to TRBJ2-7, with 11 positions matching TRBD1. Germline V gene data show CDR1 as GTSNPN and CDR2 as SVGIG (reference sequence). V shed 2 bases and J 3 bases; nucleotides not matched to a gene: 9. There are 16 residues in the CDR3. CDR3 residues: CAWSHPGTGGGYEQYF. The CDR3 nucleotides are TGTGCCTGGAGTCACCCCGGGACAGGGGGAGGCTACGAGCAGTACTTC.

The CDR3 DNA is TGTGCCAGCAGTGACTCCCTAAACACAGATACGCAGTATTTT. Its translation: CASSDSLNTDTQYF. V and J are TRBV6-4 and TRBJ2-3, with D uncertain. Germline V CDR1 and CDR2: MRHNA, SNTAGT. V lost 0 bases and J lost 2, with 6 bases in between. CDR3 size: 14 residues.

This chain links TRBV18 with TRBJ2-5, with a possible D match to TRBD2 (6 bases). Germline V CDR1 and CDR2: KGHSH, LQKENI. The CDR3 is made up of 15 amino acids. Trimming shortened V by 4 bases and J by 3 bases, and 15 bases separated the two germline ends. The CDR3 coding sequence is TGTGCCAGCTCACTCCGCCGGGACTCGGAAGAGACCCAGTACTTC. As protein: CASSLRRDSEETQYF.

The rearrangement joins TRBV15 to TRBJ2-1, with a weak D call TRBD1 (6 bases). The V end lost 5 bases, the J end lost 4 bases, and 9 bases lay between the germline ends. The CDR3 contains 13 residues. The germline V gene encodes CDR1 LNHNV and CDR2 YYDKDF (reference sequence). The CDR3 sequence is CATSGQGYNEQFF. CDR3 coding DNA: TGTGCCACCAGCGGGCAGGGGTACAATGAGCAGTTCTTC.

This clone turned up a few times. The V gene is TRBV11-2, the J gene TRBJ2-1; tentatively, D is TRBD2 (5 bases). The V end was cut by 3 bases, the J end by 15 bases, with 15 bases between. Per germline, CDR1 SGHAT and CDR2 FQNNGV. The CDR3 consists of 12 residues. CDR3 sequence reads: CASSLSADSPFF. DNA for the CDR3: TGTGCCAGCAGCTTGTCTGCGGACTCCCCGTTCTTC.

The chain has TRBV9 and TRBJ2-2; possible D gene TRBD2, 6 bases. Trimming cost V 0 bases and J 7 bases, with 16 bases left between them. CDR1 is SGDLS and CDR2 is YYNGEE in the germline V gene. The length of the CDR3 is 16 residues. In DNA form, the CDR3 reads TGTGCCAGCAGCGTAGTTCCCCAGGGAGGTCTCGGGGAGCTGTTTTTT. It yields the protein CASSVVPQGGLGELFF. Combining the CDR3 with reference TRBV9 and TRBJ2-2 gives the whole variable domain DSGVTQTPKHLITATGQRVTLRCSPRSGDLSVYWYQQSLDQGLQFLIQYYNGEERAKGNILERFSAQQFPDLHSELNLSSLELGDSALYFCASSVVPQGGLGELFFGEGSRLTVL.

The V gene is TRBV6-1, the J gene TRBJ1-5; D gene ambiguous. The CDR3 loop spans 14 amino acids. Per germline, CDR1 MNHNS and CDR2 SASEGT. Trimming cost V 1 base and J 7 bases, with 11 bases left between them. The CDR3 loop is CASSEGTSRQPQHF. CDR3 nucleotides: TGTGCCAGCAGTGAAGGTACCAGCAGGCAGCCCCAGCATTTT.

The DNA for the CDR3 is TGTGCCAGCATGACGCAGGGGCCCAAAAACATTCAGTACTTC. This sequence encodes CASMTQGPKNIQYF. The chain uses TRBV5-8 and TRBJ2-4; a possible D gene is TRBD1 (6 bases). V was shortened by 6 bases and J by 2 bases, with 12 bases between the two germline ends. The CDR3 extends over 14 amino acids. From germline, CDR1 is SGHTS and CDR2 YDEGEE.

The rearrangement links TRBV27 to TRBJ1-6; D perhaps matches TRBD1 (6 bases). The CDR3 totals 16 residues. V dropped 5 bases and J dropped 6 bases, with 17 bases sitting between them. Germline V gene lookup returns CDR1 MNHEY and CDR2 SMNVEV (reference sequence). CDR3 in amino acids: CASSARPGEGNSPLHF. The CDR3 DNA sequence: TGTGCCAGCAGTGCGCGCCCAGGGGAAGGTAATTCACCCCTCCACTTT.

This sequence joins TRBV10-3 and TRBJ1-1; D possibly corresponds to TRBD1 (5 bases). In germline, CDR1 is ENHRY, CDR2 SYGVKD. The CDR3 is made up of 12 amino acids. V was pared by 8 bases and J by 8 bases, with 15 bases between. CDR3 amino acids: CAIGQWGEEAFF. The CDR3, as DNA: TGTGCCATCGGACAATGGGGGGAAGAAGCTTTCTTT.

This chain links TRBV28 with TRBJ2-3; the match to TRBD2 covers 10 bases. The CDR3 is 16 residues long. Germline CDR1 and CDR2: MDHEN and SYDVKM. J was trimmed by 0 bases and V by 5 bases; bases with no gene match: 5. The CDR3: CASSRSGGPSTDTQYF. DNA of the CDR3: TGTGCCAGCAGTCGTAGCGGGGGGCCCAGCACAGATACGCAGTATTTT.

J is TRBJ2-3 and V is TRBV11-2; D is unresolved. CDR1 and CDR2 (germline): SGHAT, FQNNGV. The CDR3 extends over 13 amino acids. Deletions cut 5 bases from V and 2 bases from J, with 8 bases between. The CDR3 region is CASSPTNTDTQYF. The CDR3 DNA follows: TGTGCCAGCAGCCCTACTAACACAGATACGCAGTATTTT.

V and J are TRBV18 and TRBJ2-5; 10 bases match TRBD2. Germline V CDR1 and CDR2: KGHSH, LQKENI. The V and J ends lost 3 bases and 1 base, in that order; junction bases with no gene match: 8. CDR3 size: 17 residues. The CDR3 reads CASSPRVASGGQETQYF. CDR3 sequence (DNA): TGTGCCAGCTCACCCCGGGTTGCTAGCGGGGGCCAAGAGACCCAGTACTTC. The full variable domain, with the rest looked up from reference TRBV18 and TRBJ2-5, is NAGVMQNPRHLVRRRGQEARLRCSPMKGHSHVYWYRQLPEEGLKFMVYLQKENIIDESGMPKERFSAEFPKEGPSILRIQQVVRGDSAAYFCASSPRVASGGQETQYFGPGTRLLVL.

The chain employs TRBV25-1 and TRBJ2-5; maybe TRBD1 (5 bases). The CDR3 spans 14 residues. With 1 base removed from V and 5 bases from J, the gap between germline ends came to 11 bases. CDR1 MGHDK and CDR2 SYGVNS come from the germline V gene. CDR3 in DNA: TGTGCCAGCAGTGAATTTGGGGCCCGGGAGACCCAGTACTTC. Translating it yields CASSEFGARETQYF. Filled out from reference TRBV25-1 and TRBJ2-5, the complete variable domain reads EADIYQTPRYLVIGTGKKITLECSQTMGHDKMYWYQQDPGMELHLIHYSYGVNSTEKGDLSSESTVSRIRTEHFPLTLESARPSHTSQYLCASSEFGARETQYFGPGTRLLVL.

The chain links TRBV27 to TRBJ2-2; TRBD2 agrees at 9 bases. This CDR3 is 14 amino acids long. The ends lost 8 bases at V and 5 bases at J; junction bases unmatched: 6. Germline V gene lookup returns CDR1 MNHEY and CDR2 SMNVEV (reference sequence). The CDR3, as DNA: TGTGCCAGCCGCGGACTAGCGTCTACCGGGGAGCTGTTTTTT. Translation: CASRGLASTGELFF.

The chain links TRBV9 to TRBJ2-5; tentatively, D is TRBD1 (5 bases). This CDR3 is 15 amino acids long. The germline V and J ends were trimmed by 3 bases and 1 base, with 13 bases remaining between them. Germline V gene lookup returns CDR1 SGDLS and CDR2 YYNGEE. The CDR3 protein is CASSALTGAQETQYF. The CDR3 nucleotides are TGTGCCAGCAGCGCGCTAACAGGAGCCCAAGAGACCCAGTACTTC.

There are a few counts of this clone. The chain links TRBV7-2 to TRBJ1-5; D is unclear. Germline CDR1 is SGHTA and CDR2 is FQGNSA. CDR3 length: 15 amino acids. The germline V and J ends were trimmed by 3 bases and 1 base, with 10 bases remaining between them. CDR3 in DNA: TGTGCCAGCAGCTTCGGAGTTGCGAGCAATCAGCCCCAGCATTTT. It codes for CASSFGVASNQPQHF.

This clone has a handful of counts. The V and J genes are TRBV2 and TRBJ2-7; 7 bases agree with TRBD2. Trimming took 4 bases from V and 2 from J; bases not matched to a gene: 8. Germline CDR1 is SNHLY and CDR2 is FYNNEI. The CDR3 is 15 residues long. This chain's CDR3 is CASSGGGGGTYEQYF. The CDR3 nucleotides are TGTGCCAGCAGTGGCGGCGGGGGAGGGACCTACGAGCAGTACTTC.

This clone was recorded once. The chain joins TRBV19 to TRBJ1-4; unclear D gene. The ends were cut back, 3 bases at V and 8 bases at J, with 7 bases in the middle. The V gene's germline CDR1 is LNHDA and CDR2 SQIVND (reference sequence). This CDR3 comprises 12 residues. The CDR3 DNA follows: TGTGCCAGTAGTATCCTCGGGGAAAAACTGTTTTTT. Encoded protein: CASSILGEKLFF.

V gene TRBV5-1 combines with J gene TRBJ2-5; D gene uncertain. The V and J ends lost 1 base and 9 bases respectively, with 10 bases between them. The V gene's germline CDR1 is SGHRS and CDR2 YFSETQ. The CDR3 is 12 residues long. The CDR3 region is CASSLYFSPQYF. The CDR3 DNA follows: TGCGCCAGCAGCTTGTATTTCTCTCCCCAGTACTTC.

This clone has a handful of counts. This chain uses TRBV15 with TRBJ2-1; 8 bases map to TRBD2. Germline CDR1 LNHNV, CDR2 YYDKDF (reference sequence). The CDR3 contains 16 residues. J lost 5 bases, V lost 5 bases, and 11 bases had no gene match. The CDR3 region has the DNA TGTGCCACCAGCGCCGGGGTAGCGGGACGGCACAATGAGCAGTTCTTC. Its protein product is CATSAGVAGRHNEQFF.